This T cell receptor (beta chain) was observed in a study of blood T cell repertoires in COVID-19. CDR1 and CDR2 (germline): MNHEY, SVGAGI. V dropped 6 bases and J dropped 1 base, with 10 bases sitting between them. CDR3 length equals 14 residues. This clone was observed once. Assay: immunoSEQ multiplex PCR; the TCRdb copy retains only in-frame clones and omits some. This repertoire shows about 54,000 clones, around 84% found once; its top ten account for 2% to 3%. The source material was peripheral blood. The chain links TRBV6-5 to TRBJ1-5; D might be TRBD1 (5 bases). This receptor was identified in a man aged 50 to 60 with acute or convalescent COVID-19. CDR3 DNA: TGTGCCAGCAGCCGTGACAGAAGCAATCAGCCCCAGCATTTT. Translated: CASSRDRSNQPQHF.